The 4 T cell receptor beta chains reported below all come from one sample, sequenced in a study of blood T cell repertoires in COVID-19. Clones were sequenced by immunoSEQ multiplex PCR, and TCRdb holds only the in-frame ones, with some missing. The sample has 100,000 to 150,000 clones, about 83% seen once. The sequencing input was peripheral blood. These receptors came from a man aged 60-69 years with acute or convalescent COVID-19.

The CDR3, as DNA: TGCAGCGTTGAAGGAGGGACAGAGAGCCTCGGGCAGTACTTC. Translated, it gives CSVEGGTESLGQYF. The genes are TRBV29-1 and TRBJ2-7; 7 bases match TRBD1. Looked up from germline, CDR1 is SQVTM and CDR2 is ANQGSEA. The CDR3 extends over 14 amino acids. Trimming removed 1 base from V and 9 bases from J; junction bases left unmatched: 12.

The chain carries TRBV7-9 and TRBJ2-1; maybe TRBD2 (6 bases). Germline V gene lookup returns CDR1 SEHNR and CDR2 FQNEAQ (reference sequence). V lost 4 bases and J 9 bases, leaving 22 bases between the germline ends. The CDR3 covers 16 residues. For the CDR3, the DNA is TGTGCCAGCAGCTACCTACTACGCGGGAAACCCGGTGAGCAGTTCTTC. Amino acid sequence: CASSYLLRGKPGEQFF. Based on the CDR3 plus reference TRBV7-9 and TRBJ2-1, the full variable domain is DTGVSQNPRHKITKRGQNVTFRCDPISEHNRLYWYRQTLGQGPEFLTYFQNEAQLEKSRLLSDRFSAERPKGSFSTLEIQRTEQGDSAMYLCASSYLLRGKPGEQFFGPGTRLTVL.

For this clone: This CDR3 is also generated by other DNA sequences in the sample. This chain joins TRBV5-1 and TRBJ1-4; D possibly corresponds to TRBD1 (5 bases). Germline V gives CDR1 SGHRS, CDR2 YFSETQ. V lost 1 base and J lost 0, with 7 bases in between. The CDR3 is 15 amino acids. The CDR3 nucleotides are TGCGCCAGCAGCTTGTTAGGGGCAACTAATGAAAAACTGTTTTTT. Protein product: CASSLLGATNEKLFF.

The V and J genes are TRBV29-1 and TRBJ1-5; 7 nucleotides match TRBD1. Trimming at V came to 6 bases and at J to 4 bases, leaving 3 bases not matched to a gene. Germline loops: CDR1 SQVTM, CDR2 ANQGSEA. The CDR3 is 12 amino acids. The CDR3 spells CSVGTVNQPQHF. The DNA of the CDR3 is TGCAGCGTCGGGACAGTAAATCAGCCCCAGCATTTT.